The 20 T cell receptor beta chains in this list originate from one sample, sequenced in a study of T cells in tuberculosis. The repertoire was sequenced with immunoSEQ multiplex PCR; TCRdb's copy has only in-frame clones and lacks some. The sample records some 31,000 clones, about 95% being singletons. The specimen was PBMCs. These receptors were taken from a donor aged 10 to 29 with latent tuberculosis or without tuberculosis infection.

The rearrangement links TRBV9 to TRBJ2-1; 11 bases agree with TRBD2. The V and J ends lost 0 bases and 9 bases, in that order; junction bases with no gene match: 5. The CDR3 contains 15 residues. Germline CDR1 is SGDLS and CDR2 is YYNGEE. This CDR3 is CASSVGSSGGIEQFF. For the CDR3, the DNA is TGTGCCAGCAGCGTAGGGTCTAGCGGGGGGATTGAGCAGTTCTTC.

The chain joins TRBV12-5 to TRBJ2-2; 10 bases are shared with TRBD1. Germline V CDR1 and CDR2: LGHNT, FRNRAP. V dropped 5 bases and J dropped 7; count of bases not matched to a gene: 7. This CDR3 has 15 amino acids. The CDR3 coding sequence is TGTGCTAGTGGTCTGACAGGGGGCGAGATCGGGGAGCTGTTTTTT. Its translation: CASGLTGGEIGELFF.

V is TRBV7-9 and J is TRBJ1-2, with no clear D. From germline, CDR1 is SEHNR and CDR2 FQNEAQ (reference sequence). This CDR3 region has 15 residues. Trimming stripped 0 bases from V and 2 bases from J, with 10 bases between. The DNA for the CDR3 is TGTGCCAGCAGCTTAGCTGGCGCGGGCAACTATGGCTACACCTTC. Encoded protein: CASSLAGAGNYGYTF.

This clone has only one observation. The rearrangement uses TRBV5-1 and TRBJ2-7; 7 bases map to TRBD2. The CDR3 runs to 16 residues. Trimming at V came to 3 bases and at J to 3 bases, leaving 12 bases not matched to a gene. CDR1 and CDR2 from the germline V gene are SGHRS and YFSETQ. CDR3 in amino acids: CASSWTGTTKDYEQYF. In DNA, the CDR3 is TGCGCCAGCAGCTGGACCGGGACTACAAAAGACTACGAGCAGTACTTC.

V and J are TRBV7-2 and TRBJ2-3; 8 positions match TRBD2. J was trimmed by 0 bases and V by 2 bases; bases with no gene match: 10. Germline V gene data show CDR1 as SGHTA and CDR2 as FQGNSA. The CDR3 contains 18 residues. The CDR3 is CASSLMGSSGLSTDTQYF. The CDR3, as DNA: TGTGCCAGCAGCTTAATGGGGTCTAGCGGGCTCAGCACAGATACGCAGTATTTT.

The CDR3 region is CASRTGSSYNEQFF. The CDR3 DNA reads as TGTGCCAGCAGAACAGGAAGCTCCTACAATGAGCAGTTCTTC. The chain employs TRBV7-8 and TRBJ2-1; D may be TRBD1 (5 bases). V shed 6 bases and J shed 0 bases, with 9 bases lying between them. This CDR3 is built from 14 residues. Germline lookup yields CDR1 SGHVS and CDR2 FQNEAQ.

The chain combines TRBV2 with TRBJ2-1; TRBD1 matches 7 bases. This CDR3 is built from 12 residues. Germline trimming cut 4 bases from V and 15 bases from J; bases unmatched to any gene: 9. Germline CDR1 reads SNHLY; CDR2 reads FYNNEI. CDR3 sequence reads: CASSAPDRVPFF. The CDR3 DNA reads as TGTGCCAGCAGTGCCCCAGACAGGGTACCGTTCTTC.

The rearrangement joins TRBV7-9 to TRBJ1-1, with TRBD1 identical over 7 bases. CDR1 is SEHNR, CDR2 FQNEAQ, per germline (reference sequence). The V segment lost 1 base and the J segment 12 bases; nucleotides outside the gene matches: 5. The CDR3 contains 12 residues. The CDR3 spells CASSLETGWSFF. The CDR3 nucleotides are TGTGCCAGCAGCTTAGAGACAGGGTGGTCTTTCTTT.

The CDR3: CASSVGSGGLTDTQYF. CDR3 coding DNA: TGTGCCAGCAGCGTAGGTAGCGGGGGGCTCACAGATACGCAGTATTTT. The rearrangement uses TRBV9 and TRBJ2-3, with 10 bases that match TRBD2. The CDR3 is 16 amino acids. Germline CDR1 and CDR2: SGDLS and YYNGEE. The J segment lost 2 bases and the V segment lost 0 bases, leaving 3 bases of the junction unmatched.

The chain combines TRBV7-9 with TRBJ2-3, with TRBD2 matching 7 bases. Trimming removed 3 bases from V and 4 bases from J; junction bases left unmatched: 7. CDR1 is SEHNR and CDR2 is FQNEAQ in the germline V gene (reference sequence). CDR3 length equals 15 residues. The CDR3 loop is CASSFRDYHPDTQYF. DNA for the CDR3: TGTGCCAGCAGCTTCCGGGACTATCACCCAGATACGCAGTATTTT.

CDR3 region: CASSYSGRGQPQHF. DNA of the CDR3: TGTGCCAGCAGTTACTCGGGTAGGGGTCAGCCCCAGCATTTT. The chain joins TRBV6-5 to TRBJ1-5; possible D gene TRBD1, 5 bases. CDR1 is MNHEY, CDR2 SVGAGI, per germline. The V gene lost 0 bases and the J gene lost 6 bases, with 9 bases spanning the gap. The CDR3 contains 14 residues.

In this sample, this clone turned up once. The CDR3 loop reads CASSPVTGGWARLETQYF. CDR3 bases: TGTGCCAGCAGCCCGGTGACAGGGGGCTGGGCCCGTCTTGAGACCCAGTACTTC. The chain recombines TRBV7-9 with TRBJ2-5; 10 bases map to TRBD1. The trim removed 5 bases at V and 5 bases at J, leaving 17 bases unmatched. Germline-derived CDR1 and CDR2 are SEHNR and FQNEAQ (reference sequence). The CDR3 is 18 residues long.

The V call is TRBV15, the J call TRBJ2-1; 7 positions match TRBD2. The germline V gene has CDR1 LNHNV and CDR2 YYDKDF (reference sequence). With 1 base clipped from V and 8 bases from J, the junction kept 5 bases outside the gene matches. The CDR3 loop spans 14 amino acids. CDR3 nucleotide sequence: TGTGCCACCAGCAGAGGGACTAGAGTCGATGAGCAGTTCTTC. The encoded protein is CATSRGTRVDEQFF.

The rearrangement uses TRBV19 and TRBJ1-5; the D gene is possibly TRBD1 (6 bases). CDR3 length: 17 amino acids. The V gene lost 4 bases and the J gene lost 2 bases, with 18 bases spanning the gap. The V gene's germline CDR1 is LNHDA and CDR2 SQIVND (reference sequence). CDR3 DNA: TGTGCCAGTAGTACAGGGGAGACCTTGGTGGGCAATCAGCCCCAGCATTTT. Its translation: CASSTGETLVGNQPQHF. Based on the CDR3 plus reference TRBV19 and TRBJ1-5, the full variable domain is DGGITQSPKYLFRKEGQNVTLSCEQNLNHDAMYWYRQDPGQGLRLIYYSQIVNDFQKGDIAEGYSVSREKKESFPLTVTSAQKNPTAFYLCASSTGETLVGNQPQHFGDGTRLSIL.

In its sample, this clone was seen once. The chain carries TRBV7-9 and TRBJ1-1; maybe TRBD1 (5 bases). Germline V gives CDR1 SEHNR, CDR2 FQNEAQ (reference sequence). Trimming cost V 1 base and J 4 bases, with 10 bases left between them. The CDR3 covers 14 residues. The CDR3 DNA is TGTGCCAGCAGCTTAGAGCCGGGGGGCACTGAAGCTTTCTTT. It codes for CASSLEPGGTEAFF.

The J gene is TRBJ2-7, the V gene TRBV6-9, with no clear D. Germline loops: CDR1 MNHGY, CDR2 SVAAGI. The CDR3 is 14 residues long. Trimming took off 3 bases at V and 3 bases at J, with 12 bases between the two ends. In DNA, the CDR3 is TGTGCCAGCAGTTACTCGACACGGAACTACGAGCAGTACTTC. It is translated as CASSYSTRNYEQYF.

The CDR3 DNA follows: TGTGCCAGCAGTTCGGGACTGCTCTCCTACAATGAGCAGTTCTTC. Protein sequence: CASSSGLLSYNEQFF. This chain joins TRBV27 and TRBJ2-1; D perhaps matches TRBD2 (6 bases). Between the trimmed V and J ends, which lost 4 bases and 0 bases, there was a span of 10 bases. The CDR3 is made up of 15 amino acids. Germline V CDR1 and CDR2: MNHEY, SMNVEV (reference sequence).

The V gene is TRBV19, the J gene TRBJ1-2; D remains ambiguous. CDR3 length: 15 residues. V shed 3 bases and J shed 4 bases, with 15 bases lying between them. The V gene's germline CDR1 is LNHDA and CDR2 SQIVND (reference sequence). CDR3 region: CASSIQPGILYGYTF. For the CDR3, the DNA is TGTGCCAGTAGTATCCAACCGGGGATCCTCTATGGCTACACCTTC.

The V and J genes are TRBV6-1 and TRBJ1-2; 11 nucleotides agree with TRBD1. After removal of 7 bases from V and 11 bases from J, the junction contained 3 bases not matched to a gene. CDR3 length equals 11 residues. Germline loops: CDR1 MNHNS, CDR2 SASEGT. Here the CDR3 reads CASTGTGGYTF. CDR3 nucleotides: TGTGCCAGCACTGGGACAGGGGGATACACCTTC.

The CDR3 loop is CASSFAGGIDEQFF. The DNA for the CDR3 is TGTGCCAGCAGCTTTGCAGGGGGCATCGATGAGCAGTTCTTC. The gene calls are TRBV7-9 and TRBJ2-1, with 8 nucleotides matching TRBD1. The junction had 6 bases not matched to a gene; V was cut back by 3 bases and J by 8 bases. Per germline, CDR1 SEHNR and CDR2 FQNEAQ (reference sequence). This CDR3 comprises 14 residues.